The TCR beta chain under discussion was sequenced for a study of cytomegalovirus exposure and HLA in healthy donors. About the research overall: Earlier results showed 117 million unique TCR beta sequences derived from 150 million to 200 million T cells.

The CDR3 spans 17 residues. From germline, CDR1 is SGHDT and CDR2 YYEEEE. The ends were cut back, 8 bases at V and 0 bases at J, with 21 bases in the middle. A multiplex PCR was run with 60 Vbeta primers and 13 Jbeta primers. Only in-frame clones appear in the TCRdb table, and some are missing; sequencing was by immunoSEQ multiplex PCR. The table has about 96,000 clones, about four fifths seen once. Notes on the study in general: Among TCR beta chains, those listed as cytomegalovirus-associated numbered over 150. Researchers reported from a later analysis that most CMV-associated TCR beta chains appeared HLA-restricted.

Healthy donors of bone marrow made up the group. This clone was detected once. Its antigen is not identified. Sample: PBMCs. The rearrangement joins TRBV5-6 to TRBJ1-3, with D possibly TRBD1 on 6 matching bases. This clonotype originated in a woman aged 70-85 years in good health and CMV-seropositive. CDR3 region: CASLLRQEQNSGNTIYF. The CDR3 DNA reads TGTGCCAGTTTGTTACGACAGGAGCAGAACTCTGGAAACACCATATATTTT.